The clone carrying this TCR beta chain was seen more than once but under ten times. Its antigen is undetermined. The V and J ends lost 5 bases and 7 bases, in that order; junction bases with no gene match: 2. Germline loops: CDR1 DFQATT, CDR2 SNEGSKA (reference sequence). The length of the CDR3 is 13 residues. This specimen comes from a study of T cells after yellow fever vaccination. Study context: Low-cell-number fractions underwent preparation using SMART-Seq v4 Ultra Low Input.

The study made its TCR cDNA through 5'RACE template switching. That step introduced a universal primer site along with UMIs. TCRdb recomputed calls from the 5' RACE reads with MiXCR, one row per CDR3 protein. This sample has about 630,000 distinct CDR3 sequences, with roughly an eighth found just once. Findings and limits, study-wide: A small proportion of clonotypes was detected in both the CD4 and CD8 compartments. A weaker but faster secondary response was observed, peaking on day 5 versus 15.

The material sequenced was PBMCs, taken on the day of the yellow fever booster vaccination. The J gene is TRBJ1-4, the V gene TRBV20-1; 12 bases are shared with TRBD1. This receptor was obtained from a man aged 25-40 years who received the YFV17D yellow fever vaccine. Here the CDR3 reads CSAGTGGSEKLFF. The CDR3 nucleotides are TGCAGTGCTGGGACAGGGGGCTCTGAAAAACTGTTTTTT.